The next 5 T cell receptor beta chains were all read from a single sample in a study of molecular identifiers for immune sequencing clone quantification. One entry per CDR3 protein, called by TCRdb with MiXCR from the PCR reads. Of nearly 650,000 distinct CDR3 sequences in the sample, roughly 23% are singletons; the top ten hold about 0.8%. The sample was naive CD8+ T cells from blood, with Jurkat cell RNA spiked in. Subset noted: FACS-sorted CD8+CD4-CCR7+CD45RA+ naive T cells. Receptor source: a human donor in good health. Some libraries in this study had Jurkat cell RNA spiked in.

This clonotype was seen only a few times. The chain carries TRBV4-1 and TRBJ2-7; 10 positions match TRBD2. V gave up 2 bases and J gave up 3 bases; unmatched junction bases: 13. Germline CDR1 MGHRA, CDR2 YSYEKL. CDR3 length: 18 residues. CDR3 amino acids: CASSQFHAPAGGHYEQYF. In nucleotides, the CDR3 is TGCGCCAGCAGCCAATTCCATGCCCCAGCGGGGGGGCACTACGAGCAGTACTTC.

This clonotype was seen a handful of times. This sequence joins TRBV6-1 and TRBJ2-5; D tentatively reads TRBD1 or TRBD2 (5 bases each). V lost 7 bases to trimming and J lost 2 bases, with 14 bases between them. This CDR3 is built from 14 residues. Germline V gene data show CDR1 as MNHNS and CDR2 as SASEGT. CDR3 residues: CASTRDGIQETQYF. The CDR3, as DNA: TGTGCCAGCACTCGGGACGGAATTCAAGAGACCCAGTACTTC.

The table lists this clonotype with many counts. The chain joins TRBV5-1 to TRBJ2-1, with 8 bases aligning to TRBD1. The CDR3 runs to 13 residues. Looked up from germline, CDR1 is SGHRS and CDR2 is YFSETQ. Unmatched junction bases numbered 2, after V lost 2 bases and J lost 7 bases. The DNA for the CDR3 is TGCGCCAGCAGCTTAGGACAGGGTAATGAGCAGTTCTTC. Translation: CASSLGQGNEQFF.

V gene TRBV29-1 combines with J gene TRBJ1-2; 7 positions agree with TRBD1. There are 16 residues in the CDR3. V lost 0 bases and J lost 6; bases outside the gene matches: 13. Germline V gene lookup returns CDR1 SQVTM and CDR2 ANQGSEA. CDR3 bases: TGCAGCGTTGAAGATTTAACAGGGGTATCCATAGATGGCTACACCTTC. Protein: CSVEDLTGVSIDGYTF. Complete variable domain (other parts from reference TRBV29-1 and TRBJ1-2): SAVISQKPSRDICQRGTSLTIQCQVDSQVTMMFWYRQQPGQSLTLIATANQGSEATYESGFVIDKFPISRPNLTFSTLTVSNMSPEDSSIYLCSVEDLTGVSIDGYTFGSGTRLTVV.

This clonotype has more than one count but fewer than ten. The chain links TRBV2 to TRBJ2-2; tentative D call: TRBD2 (6 bases). From germline, CDR1 is SNHLY and CDR2 FYNNEI. V gave up 11 bases and J gave up 3 bases, with 19 bases separating them. The CDR3 consists of 15 residues. Here the CDR3 reads CAGSGPSGYTGELFF. CDR3 in DNA: TGTGCCGGCTCAGGGCCCAGCGGGTACACCGGGGAGCTGTTTTTT.